This T cell receptor beta chain originates from a study of blood T cell repertoires in COVID-19. At the level of the study: Spain, Italy and the United States supplied samples that represented acute and convalescent COVID-19.

This clone was seen a handful of times. Study processing details: Nucleated cell counts were estimated from reference gene primer amplification. Only in-frame clones appear in the TCRdb table, and some are missing; sequencing was by immunoSEQ multiplex PCR. V, J and clone size are those of that table, while D and trimming were read from the DNA. There are 60,000 to 65,000 clones in the sample; roughly 76% occur only once, and approximately 5.3% lies in the top ten. CDR1 and CDR2 (germline): MDHEN, SYDVKM. The CDR3 has 14 amino acids. Trimming took 5 bases from V and 6 from J; bases not matched to a gene: 5.

The sequence came from a human donor in a cohort sampled during active COVID-19. Sequencing used peripheral blood. This chain joins TRBV28 and TRBJ1-5, with 9 nucleotides matching TRBD1. The CDR3 loop is CASSQTGGGQPQHF. In DNA form, the CDR3 reads TGTGCCAGCAGTCAGACAGGGGGGGGTCAGCCCCAGCATTTT. Using reference TRBV28 and TRBJ1-5 for the parts outside the CDR3, the full variable domain is DVKVTQSSRYLVKRTGEKVFLECVQDMDHENMFWYRQDPGLGLRLIYFSYDVKMKEKGDIPEGYSVSREKKERFSLILESASTNQTSMYLCASSQTGGGQPQHFGDGTRLSIL.